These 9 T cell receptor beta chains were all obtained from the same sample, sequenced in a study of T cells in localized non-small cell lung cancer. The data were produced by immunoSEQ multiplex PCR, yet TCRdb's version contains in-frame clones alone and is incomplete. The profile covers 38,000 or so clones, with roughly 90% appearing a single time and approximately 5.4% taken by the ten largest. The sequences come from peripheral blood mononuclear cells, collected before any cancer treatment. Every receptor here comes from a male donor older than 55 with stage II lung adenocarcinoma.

This CDR3 is CASSSPGQINEQFF. For the CDR3, the DNA is TGTGCCAGCTCCAGCCCGGGACAGATCAATGAGCAGTTCTTC. The chain has TRBV28 and TRBJ2-1, with 7 positions matching TRBD1. Germline V gene lookup returns CDR1 MDHEN and CDR2 SYDVKM. V trimming: 8 bases; J trimming: 6 bases; junction bases outside the gene matches: 10. The CDR3 is 14 amino acids.

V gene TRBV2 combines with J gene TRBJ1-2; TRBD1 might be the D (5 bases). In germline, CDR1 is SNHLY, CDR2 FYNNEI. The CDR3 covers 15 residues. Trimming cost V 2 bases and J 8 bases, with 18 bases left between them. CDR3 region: CASSEFDSRERGYTF. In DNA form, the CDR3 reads TGTGCCAGCAGTGAATTTGACAGTCGAGAAAGGGGCTACACCTTC.

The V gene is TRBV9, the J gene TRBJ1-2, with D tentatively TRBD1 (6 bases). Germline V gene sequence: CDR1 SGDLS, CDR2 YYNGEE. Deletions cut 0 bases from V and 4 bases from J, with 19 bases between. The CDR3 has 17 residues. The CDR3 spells CASSVEGGAGTSYGYTF. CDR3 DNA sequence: TGTGCCAGCAGCGTAGAGGGGGGAGCGGGGACTTCCTATGGCTACACCTTC.

CDR3 protein: CASSFSGPLTDTQYF. For the CDR3, the DNA is TGTGCCAGCAGTTTCAGCGGGCCCCTCACAGATACGCAGTATTTT. The genes are TRBV6-5 and TRBJ2-3, with D perhaps matching TRBD2 (6 bases). This CDR3 spans 15 amino acids. V was shortened by 4 bases and J by 2 bases, with 13 bases between the two germline ends. Germline V gene data show CDR1 as MNHEY and CDR2 as SVGAGI.

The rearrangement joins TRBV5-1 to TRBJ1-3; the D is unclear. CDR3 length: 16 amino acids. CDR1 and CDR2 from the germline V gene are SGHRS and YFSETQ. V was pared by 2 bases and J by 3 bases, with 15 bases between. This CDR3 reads CASSFSPPGFGNTIYF. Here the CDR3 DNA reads TGCGCCAGCAGCTTTTCCCCTCCGGGCTTTGGAAACACCATATATTTT.

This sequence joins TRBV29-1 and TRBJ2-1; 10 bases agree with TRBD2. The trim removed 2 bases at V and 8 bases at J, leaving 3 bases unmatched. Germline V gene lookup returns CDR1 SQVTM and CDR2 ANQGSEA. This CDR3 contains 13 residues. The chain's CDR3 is CSVERTSGDEQFF. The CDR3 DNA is TGCAGCGTTGAACGGACTAGCGGTGATGAGCAGTTCTTC.

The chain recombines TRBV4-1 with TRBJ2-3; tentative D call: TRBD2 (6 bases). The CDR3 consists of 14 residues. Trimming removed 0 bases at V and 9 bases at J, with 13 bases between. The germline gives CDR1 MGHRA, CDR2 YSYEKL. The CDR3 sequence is CASSQDFMTRTQYF. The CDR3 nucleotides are TGCGCCAGCAGCCAAGATTTCATGACTAGGACGCAGTATTTT.

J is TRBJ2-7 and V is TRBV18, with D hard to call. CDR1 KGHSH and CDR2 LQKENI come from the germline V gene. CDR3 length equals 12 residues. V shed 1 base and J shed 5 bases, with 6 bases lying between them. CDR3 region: CASSPLRDEQYF. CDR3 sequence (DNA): TGTGCCAGCTCACCACTTAGGGACGAGCAGTACTTC.

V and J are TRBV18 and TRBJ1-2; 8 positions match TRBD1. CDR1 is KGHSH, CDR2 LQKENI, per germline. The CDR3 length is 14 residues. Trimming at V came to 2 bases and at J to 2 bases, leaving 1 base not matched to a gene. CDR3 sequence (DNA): TGTGCCAGCTCACCAGACAGGGGAAACTATGGCTACACCTTC. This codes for CASSPDRGNYGYTF.